The 12 T cell receptor beta chains given below trace back to one sample, sequenced in a study of PD-1 blockade in mismatch repair-deficient tumors. Profiled with immunoSEQ multiplex PCR; TCRdb holds only in-frame clones, not every one. The sample lists some 120,000 clones, around nine tenths occurring once. The sequences come from peripheral blood, collected approximately 72 weeks after starting pembrolizumab. Receptors were obtained from an adult with mismatch repair-deficient cancer.

The gene calls are TRBV30 and TRBJ2-7; TRBD1 or TRBD2 may be the D gene (5 bases each). The germline V gene encodes CDR1 GTSNPN and CDR2 SVGIG (reference sequence). CDR3 length: 14 amino acids. The V gene lost 2 bases and the J gene lost 5 bases, with 16 bases spanning the gap. CDR3 nucleotide sequence: TGTGCCTGGAGTTGGGGAGCAGGGCAGGACGAGCAGTACTTC. As protein: CAWSWGAGQDEQYF.

This rearrangement joins TRBV18 to TRBJ2-2, with D hard to call. This CDR3 has 14 residues. Germline-derived CDR1 and CDR2 are KGHSH and LQKENI. The ends were cut back, 2 bases at V and 3 bases at J, with 7 bases in the middle. CDR3 nucleotides: TGTGCCAGCTCACCAGGCCTAGACACCGGGGAGCTGTTTTTT. Its translation is CASSPGLDTGELFF. The complete variable domain, with remaining parts taken from reference TRBV18 and TRBJ2-2, reads NAGVMQNPRHLVRRRGQEARLRCSPMKGHSHVYWYRQLPEEGLKFMVYLQKENIIDESGMPKERFSAEFPKEGPSILRIQQVVRGDSAAYFCASSPGLDTGELFFGEGSRLTVL.

The chain links TRBV27 to TRBJ1-1; D is uncertain. The CDR3 runs 13 residues. The V and J ends lost 6 bases and 0 bases respectively, with 8 bases between them. Germline assignment: CDR1 MNHEY and CDR2 SMNVEV (reference sequence). The CDR3 protein is CASSPLMNTEAFF. CDR3 bases: TGTGCCAGCAGCCCCCTGATGAACACTGAAGCTTTCTTT.

The chain couples TRBV5-4 to TRBJ2-7; D gene unclear. Trimming cost V 0 bases and J 5 bases, with 15 bases left between them. This CDR3 is 15 amino acids long. Germline CDR1 and CDR2: SGHNT and YYREEE (reference sequence). As DNA, the CDR3 is TGTGCCAGCAGCTTGGGGGAACGGCCCTCAGACGAGCAGTACTTC. It translates to CASSLGERPSDEQYF.

This clone was counted between two and nine times. The chain uses TRBV9 and TRBJ1-1; the D gene is possibly TRBD1 (5 bases). The CDR3 totals 13 residues. V shed 2 bases and J shed 4 bases, with 9 bases lying between them. In germline, CDR1 is SGDLS, CDR2 YYNGEE. CDR3 amino acids: CASSVAGSTEAFF. The CDR3 DNA follows: TGTGCCAGCAGCGTTGCAGGGAGCACTGAAGCTTTCTTT.

The V gene is TRBV29-1, the J gene TRBJ2-1; 12 nucleotides agree with TRBD2. This CDR3 spans 15 amino acids. Germline assignment: CDR1 SQVTM and CDR2 ANQGSEA. The junction had 9 bases not matched to a gene; V was cut back by 4 bases and J by 8 bases. DNA for the CDR3: TGCAGCGTTGTAGGTGTGCGACTAGCGGGAGATGAGCAGTTCTTC. Translated, it gives CSVVGVRLAGDEQFF.

The rearrangement uses TRBV6-5 and TRBJ1-1; unclear D gene. This CDR3 has 15 residues. V was cut by 2 bases and J by 6 bases, with 16 bases left in between. Germline CDR1 is MNHEY and CDR2 is SVGAGI. The chain's CDR3 is CASSYAPLSGAEAFF. For the CDR3, the DNA is TGTGCCAGCAGTTACGCCCCCTTAAGTGGGGCTGAAGCTTTCTTT.

The chain employs TRBV28 and TRBJ2-3, with D possibly matching TRBD1 (6 bases). CDR3 size: 18 residues. The germline gives CDR1 MDHEN, CDR2 SYDVKM. V lost 6 bases, J lost 4 bases, and 26 bases lay in between. CDR3 sequence: CASRPTENRDSRADTQYF. CDR3 bases: TGTGCCAGCAGACCCACCGAAAACAGGGATAGTCGGGCAGATACGCAGTATTTT.

The rearrangement links TRBV27 to TRBJ1-5, with 9 bases that match TRBD1. The CDR3 covers 15 residues. With 5 bases clipped from V and 6 bases from J, the junction kept 8 bases outside the gene matches. The germline V gene encodes CDR1 MNHEY and CDR2 SMNVEV (reference sequence). The CDR3 protein is CASSQGTGPRQPQHF. DNA for the CDR3: TGTGCCAGCAGTCAAGGGACAGGGCCACGTCAGCCCCAGCATTTT.

V gene TRBV25-1 combines with J gene TRBJ2-7; TRBD1 aligns across 10 bases. This CDR3 has 14 residues. The germline V gene has CDR1 MGHDK and CDR2 SYGVNS. With V trimmed by 5 bases and J by 4 bases, 5 bases remained unmatched. The CDR3 DNA reads TGTGCCAGCAGTCAGACAGGGGGCAGGTACGAGCAGTACTTC. Translated, it gives CASSQTGGRYEQYF.

The chain couples TRBV7-2 to TRBJ1-1; D is uncertain. Trimming left V 3 bases short and J 5 bases short, with 4 bases between. The CDR3 runs to 11 residues. The germline CDR1 and CDR2 sequences are SGHTA and FQGNSA. CDR3: CASSLGTEAFF. CDR3 DNA sequence: TGTGCCAGCAGCTTGGGGACTGAAGCTTTCTTT.

This chain uses TRBV6-4 with TRBJ2-2; the match to TRBD2 covers 7 bases. The V gene end was trimmed by 4 bases and the J gene end by 4 bases; junction bases not matched to a gene: 0. Germline CDR1 is MRHNA and CDR2 is SNTAGT. The CDR3 consists of 13 residues. The CDR3 nucleotides are TGTGCCAGCAGTGCTAGCGGCACCGGGGAGCTGTTTTTT. Translated, it gives CASSASGTGELFF.